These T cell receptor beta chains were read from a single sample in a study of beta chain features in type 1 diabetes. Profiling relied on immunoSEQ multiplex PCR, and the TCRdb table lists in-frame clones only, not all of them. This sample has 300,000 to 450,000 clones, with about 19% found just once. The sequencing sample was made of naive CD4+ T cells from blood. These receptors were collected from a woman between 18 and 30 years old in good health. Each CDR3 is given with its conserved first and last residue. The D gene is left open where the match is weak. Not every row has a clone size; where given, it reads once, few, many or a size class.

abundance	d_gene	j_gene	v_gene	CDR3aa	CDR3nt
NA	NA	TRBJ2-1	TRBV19	CASSTGRAGHNEQFF	TGTGCCAGTAGTACGGGCCGTGCGGGCCACAATGAGCAGTTCTTC
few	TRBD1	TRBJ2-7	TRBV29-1	CSGTGQSYEQYF	TGCAGCGGGACGGGACAGTCCTACGAGCAGTACTTC
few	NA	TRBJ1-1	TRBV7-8	CASSLAVRGGVNTEAFF	TGTGCCAGCAGCTTAGCGGTCAGGGGTGGGGTGAACACTGAAGCTTTCTTT
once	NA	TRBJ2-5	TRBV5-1	CASSLGPHETQYF	TGCGCCAGCAGCTTGGGGCCCCACGAGACCCAGTACTTC
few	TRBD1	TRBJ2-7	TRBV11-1	CASSSPSTGDYEQYF	TGTGCCAGCAGCTCCCCATCGACAGGGGACTACGAGCAGTACTTC
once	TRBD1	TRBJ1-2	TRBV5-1	CASSLARGRGYTF	TGCGCCAGCAGCTTGGCCAGGGGGCGAGGCTACACCTTC
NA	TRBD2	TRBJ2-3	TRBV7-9	CASSVTSGRSMNTDTQYF	TGTGCCAGCAGCGTGACTAGCGGCAGATCAATGAACACAGATACGCAGTATTTT
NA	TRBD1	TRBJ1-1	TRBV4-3	CASSPGQILGGNTEAFF	TGCGCCAGCAGCCCGGGACAGATCCTCGGGGGGAACACTGAAGCTTTCTTT
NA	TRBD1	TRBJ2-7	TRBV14	CASSQVWTGNEQYF	TGTGCCAGCAGCCAAGTTTGGACAGGCAACGAGCAGTACTTC
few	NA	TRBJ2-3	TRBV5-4	CASSFRTGTDTQYF	TGTGCCAGCAGCTTTAGGACTGGCACAGATACGCAGTATTTT
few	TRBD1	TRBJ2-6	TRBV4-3	CASSQGQGAPGANVLTF	TGCGCCAGCAGCCAAGGACAGGGGGCGCCTGGGGCCAACGTCCTGACTTTC
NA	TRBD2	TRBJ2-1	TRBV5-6	CASWETGLTTYNEQFF	TGTGCCAGCTGGGAAACGGGACTAACTACCTACAATGAGCAGTTCTTC
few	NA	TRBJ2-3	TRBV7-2	CASSLSRGLGDTQYF	TGTGCCAGCAGCTTATCGCGGGGGCTGGGAGATACGCAGTATTTT
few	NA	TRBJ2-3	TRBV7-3	CASSGPDSTQYF	TGTGCCAGCAGCGGCCCCGACTCCACGCAGTATTTT
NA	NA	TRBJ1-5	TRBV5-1	CASREGSNQPQHF	TGCGCCAGCAGGGAGGGGAGCAATCAGCCCCAGCATTTT
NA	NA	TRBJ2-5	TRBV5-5	CASSRSPFETQYF	TGTGCCAGCAGCCGTAGTCCGTTCGAGACCCAGTACTTC
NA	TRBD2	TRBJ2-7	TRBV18	CASSPLTSGGARSYEQYF	TGTGCCAGCTCACCACTAACTAGCGGGGGGGCAAGGTCCTACGAGCAGTACTTC
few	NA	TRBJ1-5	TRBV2	CASSEERASNQPQHF	TGTGCCAGCAGTGAAGAGAGGGCGAGCAATCAGCCCCAGCATTTT
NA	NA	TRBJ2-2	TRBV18	CASSPDIANTGELFF	TGTGCCAGCTCACCCGACATCGCGAACACCGGGGAGCTGTTTTTT
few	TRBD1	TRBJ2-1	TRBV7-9	CASNPGQRRNEQFF	TGTGCCAGCAACCCGGGACAGAGGAGGAATGAGCAGTTCTTC
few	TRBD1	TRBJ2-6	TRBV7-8	CASSLSGTGGSGANVLTF	TGTGCCAGCAGCTTAAGTGGGACAGGGGGCTCTGGGGCCAACGTCCTGACTTTC
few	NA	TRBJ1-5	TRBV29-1	CSVTGHNQPQHF	TGCAGCGTGACAGGCCACAATCAGCCCCAGCATTTT
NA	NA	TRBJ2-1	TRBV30	CAWRRSSYNGQFF	TGTGCCTGGAGAAGGAGCTCCTACAATGGGCAGTTCTTC
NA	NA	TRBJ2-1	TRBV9	CASTVEGGNEQFF	TGTGCCAGCACGGTAGAGGGGGGGAATGAGCAGTTCTTC
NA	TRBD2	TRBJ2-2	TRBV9	CASSVVLAGTGELFF	TGTGCCAGCAGCGTAGTCCTAGCGGGTACCGGGGAGCTGTTTTTT
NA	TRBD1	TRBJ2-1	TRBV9	CASSVSRDRTYNEQFF	TGTGCCAGCAGCGTCAGCCGGGACAGGACCTACAATGAGCAGTTCTTC
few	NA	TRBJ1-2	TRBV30	CAWSMGGIGYTF	TGTGCCTGGTCAATGGGAGGGATCGGCTACACCTTC
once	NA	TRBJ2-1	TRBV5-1	CASSSTPGLGNEQFF	TGCGCCAGCAGCTCCACACCGGGACTGGGGAATGAGCAGTTCTTC
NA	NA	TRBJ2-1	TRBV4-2	CASSQDGDEQFF	TGTGCCAGCAGCCAAGATGGAGATGAGCAGTTCTTC
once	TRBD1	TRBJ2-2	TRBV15	CATGESGGDTGELFF	TGTGCCACCGGGGAGTCAGGGGGAGACACCGGGGAGCTGTTTTTT
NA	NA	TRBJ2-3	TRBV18	CASSFKAGSTDTQYF	TGTGCCAGCTCCTTCAAGGCAGGTAGCACAGATACGCAGTATTTT
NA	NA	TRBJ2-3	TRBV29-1	CSAGAQSPTDTQYF	TGCAGCGCTGGGGCACAGAGCCCCACAGATACGCAGTATTTT
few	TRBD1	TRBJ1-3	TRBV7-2	CASSLAPGGVSGNTIYF	TGTGCCAGCAGCTTAGCCCCAGGGGGCGTTTCTGGAAACACCATATATTTT
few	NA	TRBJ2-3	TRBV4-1	CASSQPPGQQGPTDTQYF	TGCGCCAGCAGCCAACCTCCGGGACAACAAGGGCCCACAGATACGCAGTATTTT
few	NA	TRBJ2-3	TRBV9	CASSVDWARTQYF	TGTGCCAGCAGCGTAGATTGGGCTCGGACGCAGTATTTT
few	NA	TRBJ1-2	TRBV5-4	CASSPHDKDGYTF	TGTGCCAGCAGCCCCCACGACAAGGATGGCTACACCTTC
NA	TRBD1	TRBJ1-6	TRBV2	CASSEGGQGLHF	TGTGCCAGCAGTGAAGGGGGACAGGGACTCCACTTT
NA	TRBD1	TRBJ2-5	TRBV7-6	CASSLNDGTVETQYF	TGTGCCAGCAGCTTAAATGACGGGACAGTCGAGACCCAGTACTTC
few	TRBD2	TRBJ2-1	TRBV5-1	CASSLAVVERQKRGNEQFF	TGCGCCAGCAGCTTGGCGGTTGTGGAGCGGCAAAAGCGGGGCAATGAGCAGTTCTTC
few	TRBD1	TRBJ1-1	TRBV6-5	CASSYSNRGTEAFF	TGTGCCAGCAGTTACTCCAACAGGGGCACTGAAGCTTTCTTT
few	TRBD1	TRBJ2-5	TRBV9	CASSVDRGRGETQYF	TGTGCCAGCAGCGTTGACAGGGGGCGTGGGGAGACCCAGTACTTC
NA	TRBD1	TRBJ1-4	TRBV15	CATSRVTGGVEKLFF	TGTGCCACCAGCAGAGTCACAGGGGGCGTTGAAAAACTGTTTTTT